The sequence of this T cell receptor (beta chain) was determined in a study of blood T cell repertoires in COVID-19. At the level of the study: Material from acute and convalescent COVID-19 was sourced from the United States, Italy and Spain. The cDNA or gDNA used as material had been derived from T cells, B-cell-depleted T cells, or PBMCs.

Participants spanned ages 18 to 89 years and resided in 20 to 30 US areas. The CDR3 totals 12 residues. Trimming left V 0 bases short and J 10 bases short, with 8 bases between. CDR1 SGHRS and CDR2 YFSETQ come from the germline V gene. Authors' analysis steps: From reference gene primer amplification, estimates of nucleated cell counts were derived. Data came from immunoSEQ multiplex PCR; TCRdb stores just in-frame clones and leaves some out. That table is the source of V, J and clone size, and D and trimming were worked out from the DNA. The sample contains about 370,000 clones, roughly nine tenths of which appear only once.

The rearrangement links TRBV5-1 to TRBJ2-1; D is uncertain. Material: PBMCs or T cells enriched from blood (not recorded which). The TCR was taken from a woman in her twenties or thirties who had recovered from COVID-19. This CDR3 reads CASSLVVNEQFF. The DNA for the CDR3 is TGCGCCAGCAGCTTGGTAGTTAACGAGCAGTTCTTC.